One and the same sample provided the 32 T cell receptor beta chains below, sequenced in a study of CD8+ T cells in alopecia areata. The authors extracted RNA and reverse transcribed it into cDNA as the sequencing template. Using immunoSEQ multiplex PCR, the repertoire was profiled, and TCRdb retains in-frame clones only, with some absent. The data contain about 97,000 clones, more than 35% of them singletons. Sequencing was done on a sample of CD4+ T cells sorted from blood. The receptors originated from a human donor with alopecia areata.

The genes are TRBV27 and TRBJ2-3; no reliable D call. Trimming took 8 bases from V and 2 from J, leaving 14 bases between them. CDR1 is MNHEY, CDR2 SMNVEV, per germline (reference sequence). The CDR3 contains 14 residues. In nucleotides, the CDR3 is TGTGCCAGCCGTCGACTTGATAACACAGATACGCAGTATTTT. Its protein product is CASRRLDNTDTQYF.

This clone came up a few times. The chain links TRBV29-1 to TRBJ1-1; D is possibly TRBD1 (6 bases). V was pared by 7 bases and J by 7 bases, with 19 bases between. Germline CDR1 and CDR2: SQVTM and ANQGSEA. The CDR3 is 13 amino acids. CDR3 in amino acids: CSAGGGEVSEAFF. CDR3 sequence (DNA): TGCAGCGCTGGGGGGGGCGAAGTAAGTGAAGCTTTCTTT.

This clone was counted only a few times. The V call is TRBV29-1, the J call TRBJ2-2; D assignment may be TRBD1 or TRBD2 (5 bases each). Per germline, CDR1 SQVTM and CDR2 ANQGSEA. The V gene lost 7 bases and the J gene lost 6 bases, with 18 bases spanning the gap. CDR3 size: 14 residues. The CDR3, as DNA: TGCAGCGCCGGGGCTAGCCATCTAGCCGGGGAGCTGTTTTTT. It translates to CSAGASHLAGELFF.

This sequence joins TRBV4-2 and TRBJ2-3; 7 bases are shared with TRBD2. J lost 2 bases, V lost 1 base, and 6 bases had no gene match. This CDR3 is built from 16 residues. Looked up from germline, CDR1 is LGHNA and CDR2 is YNFKEQ. The CDR3 region is CASSQASGQTTDTQYF. DNA for the CDR3: TGTGCCAGCAGCCAAGCTAGCGGACAAACCACAGATACGCAGTATTTT.

The V gene is TRBV7-9, the J gene TRBJ2-3; 7 bases map to TRBD2. The CDR3 is 15 amino acids. CDR1 and CDR2 from the germline V gene are SEHNR and FQNEAQ (reference sequence). V shed 4 bases and J 4 bases; nucleotides not matched to a gene: 8. This CDR3 reads CASSSSLGRADTQYF. DNA of the CDR3: TGTGCCAGCAGCTCCTCGTTGGGGAGGGCAGATACGCAGTATTTT.

The chain links TRBV30 to TRBJ2-5, with D perhaps TRBD1 or TRBD2 (5 bases each). V shed 5 bases and J shed 5 bases, with 9 bases lying between them. The CDR3 is made up of 11 amino acids. The germline CDR1 and CDR2 sequences are GTSNPN and SVGIG (reference sequence). CDR3: CAWGGGETQYF. The CDR3 nucleotides read TGTGCCTGGGGGGGTGGCGAGACCCAGTACTTC.

V is TRBV6-5 and J is TRBJ2-5; TRBD1 is a possible D gene (5 bases). V lost 2 bases, J lost 1 base, and 5 bases lay in between. This CDR3 is 13 amino acids long. Germline-derived CDR1 and CDR2 are MNHEY and SVGAGI. CDR3 protein: CASSYRGQETQYF. In DNA, the CDR3 is TGTGCCAGCAGTTACAGGGGCCAAGAGACCCAGTACTTC.

The chain recombines TRBV5-4 with TRBJ2-5, with D possibly matching TRBD1 (5 bases). The length of the CDR3 is 16 residues. V gave up 4 bases and J gave up 6 bases, with 22 bases separating them. Germline assignment: CDR1 SGHNT and CDR2 YYREEE (reference sequence). The CDR3 DNA follows: TGTGCCAGCAGCATAGGCGGTCAGGGTCAAATTCAGACCCAGTACTTC. Translating it yields CASSIGGQGQIQTQYF. Full variable domain (missing parts from reference TRBV5-4 and TRBJ2-5): ETGVTQSPTHLIKTRGQQVTLRCSSQSGHNTVSWYQQALGQGPQFIFQYYREEENGRGNFPPRFSGLQFPNYSSELNVNALELDDSALYLCASSIGGQGQIQTQYFGPGTRLLVL.

The rearrangement links TRBV30 to TRBJ1-5; perhaps TRBD1 as D (6 bases). The CDR3 is made up of 18 amino acids. Germline lookup yields CDR1 GTSNPN and CDR2 SVGIG (reference sequence). Trimming cost V 0 bases and J 0 bases, with 18 bases left between them. The CDR3 loop reads CAWSVPGGIRGSNQPQHF. Written as DNA, the CDR3 is TGTGCCTGGAGTGTACCCGGGGGCATCAGGGGTAGCAATCAGCCCCAGCATTTT. Based on the CDR3 plus reference TRBV30 and TRBJ1-5, the full variable domain is SQTIHQWPATLVQPVGSPLSLECTVEGTSNPNLYWYRQAAGRGLQLLFYSVGIGQISSEVPQNLSASRPQDRQFILSSKKLLLSDSGFYLCAWSVPGGIRGSNQPQHFGDGTRLSIL.

This clone was observed a handful of times. The V and J genes are TRBV7-2 and TRBJ2-7, with TRBD2 matching over 8 bases. V lost 4 bases and J lost 7; bases outside the gene matches: 9. Germline V gene data show CDR1 as SGHTA and CDR2 as FQGNSA. The CDR3 is 14 residues long. CDR3 DNA sequence: TGTGCCAGCAGCTACGGACTAGCCTTCGAAGAGCAGTACTTC. It is translated as CASSYGLAFEEQYF.

This clone was observed a handful of times. This chain joins TRBV2 and TRBJ2-7; 10 positions agree with TRBD1. The CDR3 totals 15 residues. Germline CDR1 is SNHLY and CDR2 is FYNNEI. The V and J ends lost 6 bases and 1 base, in that order; junction bases with no gene match: 6. CDR3 in amino acids: CASRYRDRGSYEQYF. CDR3 nucleotides: TGTGCCAGCAGATACCGGGACAGGGGATCCTACGAGCAGTACTTC.

The count of this clone is one. The chain combines TRBV2 with TRBJ2-6; a weak D match, TRBD1 (5 bases). V dropped 9 bases and J dropped 0 bases, with 6 bases sitting between them. Germline lookup yields CDR1 SNHLY and CDR2 FYNNEI. This CDR3 contains 13 residues. CDR3 coding DNA: TGTGCCAGGGGGCTCTCTGGGGCCAACGTCCTGACTTTC. Translated: CARGLSGANVLTF.

This clone was picked up one time. The chain uses TRBV6-5 and TRBJ1-2; D gene uncertain. The germline gives CDR1 MNHEY, CDR2 SVGAGI. The V end lost 7 bases, the J end lost 2 bases, and 14 bases lay between the germline ends. The CDR3 covers 14 residues. CDR3 in DNA: TGTGCCAGCAACCCTGGCAGGCGAAACTATGGCTACACCTTC. It encodes CASNPGRRNYGYTF.

The CDR3 sequence is CASRGPGTVIYYGYTF. CDR3 nucleotide sequence: TGTGCCAGCAGGGGCCCCGGGACAGTCATTTACTATGGCTACACCTTC. This chain uses TRBV28 with TRBJ1-2, with 7 bases aligning to TRBD1. The CDR3 extends over 16 amino acids. Looked up from germline, CDR1 is MDHEN and CDR2 is SYDVKM. The V segment lost 6 bases and the J segment 3 bases; nucleotides outside the gene matches: 13.

The sample holds a few counts of this clone. The rearrangement links TRBV29-1 to TRBJ2-3, with TRBD2 identical over 9 bases. CDR1 and CDR2 (germline): SQVTM, ANQGSEA. The trim removed 3 bases at V and 4 bases at J, leaving 5 bases unmatched. The CDR3 is 14 amino acids. DNA of the CDR3: TGCAGCGTTGAGACTAGCGGAATCCCAGATACGCAGTATTTT. Its protein product is CSVETSGIPDTQYF.

CDR3 loop: CSVEWWNGRAWGTGNEQFF. The CDR3 nucleotides read TGCAGCGTTGAATGGTGGAACGGGAGGGCCTGGGGGACGGGCAATGAGCAGTTCTTC. The genes are TRBV29-1 and TRBJ2-1, with TRBD2 matching 8 bases. Trimming at V came to 2 bases and at J to 6 bases, leaving 21 bases not matched to a gene. The CDR3 is made up of 19 amino acids. Germline values: CDR1 SQVTM, CDR2 ANQGSEA.

The chain couples TRBV1 to TRBJ2-7; the D segment call TRBD1 is taken from the table without a DNA check. TRBV1 is marked as a pseudogene. The CDR3 is 17 residues long. The CDR3 loop reads CTSSQDLRTGQLYEQYF. DNA of the CDR3: TGCACCAGCAGCCAAGATTTAAGAACAGGCCAACTCTACGAGCAGTACTTC.

This sequence joins TRBV28 and TRBJ1-5; 7 nucleotides match TRBD1. V trimming: 5 bases; J trimming: 7 bases; junction bases outside the gene matches: 8. Germline V gene lookup returns CDR1 MDHEN and CDR2 SYDVKM. The CDR3 consists of 14 residues. The CDR3 DNA reads as TGTGCCAGCAGTCCTCGACAGGGAAACCAGCCCCAGCATTTT. It codes for CASSPRQGNQPQHF. The full variable domain, completed using reference TRBV28 and TRBJ1-5, is DVKVTQSSRYLVKRTGEKVFLECVQDMDHENMFWYRQDPGLGLRLIYFSYDVKMKEKGDIPEGYSVSREKKERFSLILESASTNQTSMYLCASSPRQGNQPQHFGDGTRLSIL.

On this clone itself: In the same sample, other DNA sequences code for this CDR3. The rearrangement links TRBV15 to TRBJ2-3, with 7 bases that match TRBD2. CDR1 and CDR2 from the germline V gene are LNHNV and YYDKDF (reference sequence). The CDR3 runs to 14 residues. V lost 1 base to trimming and J lost 6 bases; unmatched junction nucleotides: 4. The CDR3 sequence is CATSRVGGTDTQYF. CDR3 DNA sequence: TGTGCCACCAGCAGAGTGGGAGGGACCGATACGCAGTATTTT.

This chain joins TRBV28 and TRBJ1-4; 8 bases agree with TRBD1. Germline V gives CDR1 MDHEN, CDR2 SYDVKM. CDR3 length: 14 residues. Unmatched junction bases numbered 6, after V lost 5 bases and J lost 7 bases. DNA for the CDR3: TGTGCCAGCAGTGCGACAGGGGTAGGTGAAAAACTGTTTTTT. Translating gives CASSATGVGEKLFF.

V is TRBV28 and J is TRBJ2-3, with 7 bases matching TRBD1. V lost 6 bases and J lost 5; bases outside the gene matches: 5. Per the germline V gene, CDR1 is MDHEN and CDR2 is SYDVKM. The CDR3 sequence is 13 residues long. DNA of the CDR3: TGTGCCAGCAGGCCGGACAGGTTAGATACGCAGTATTTT. Its translation: CASRPDRLDTQYF.

This chain joins TRBV5-1 and TRBJ1-4; D call uncertain. This CDR3 is built from 14 residues. V lost 4 bases and J 0 bases, leaving 7 bases between the germline ends. Per germline, CDR1 SGHRS and CDR2 YFSETQ. CDR3 sequence (DNA): TGCGCCAGCAGCCCGGGCACAACTAATGAAAAACTGTTTTTT. It codes for CASSPGTTNEKLFF.

This clone was recorded only once. The chain combines TRBV11-2 with TRBJ2-3; 10 nucleotides align to TRBD2. The germline V gene encodes CDR1 SGHAT and CDR2 FQNNGV. This CDR3 has 13 residues. The CDR3 DNA is TGTGCAACACTAGCGGGGTCCACAGATACGCAGTATTTT. It codes for CATLAGSTDTQYF.

This chain joins TRBV30 and TRBJ2-1; D unclear. Trimming stripped 0 bases from V and 5 bases from J, with 8 bases between. This CDR3 comprises 13 residues. Germline V gives CDR1 GTSNPN, CDR2 SVGIG (reference sequence). The CDR3 DNA reads TGTGCCTGGAGTGTCGGGCCGGACAATGAGCAGTTCTTC. The encoded protein is CAWSVGPDNEQFF.

The chain couples TRBV6-5 to TRBJ1-1; D remains unclear. The ends were cut back, 0 bases at V and 2 bases at J, with 10 bases in the middle. CDR1 and CDR2 (germline): MNHEY, SVGAGI. The CDR3 sequence is 15 residues long. DNA of the CDR3: TGTGCCAGCAGTTACTCGATTGGCAGTAACACTGAAGCTTTCTTT. This sequence encodes CASSYSIGSNTEAFF.

The chain is built from TRBV7-6 and TRBJ2-2, with D tentatively TRBD1 or TRBD2 (5 bases each). CDR3 length: 13 amino acids. Per germline, CDR1 SGHVS and CDR2 FNYEAQ. V was clipped by 5 bases and J by 2 bases, with 6 bases between them. Written as DNA, the CDR3 is TGTGCCAGCAGCAGGGACAACACCGGGGAGCTGTTTTTT. Amino acids: CASSRDNTGELFF. Drawing the rest from reference TRBV7-6 and TRBJ2-2, the complete variable domain is GAGVSQSPRYKVTKRGQDVALRCDPISGHVSLYWYRQALGQGPEFLTYFNYEAQQDKSGLPNDRFSAERPEGSISTLTIQRTEQRDSAMYRCASSRDNTGELFFGEGSRLTVL.

This clone was observed a handful of times. The CDR3 nucleotides read TGCAGCGTTGAAGGTACTCCAGGGAGTACCTATGGCTACACCTTC. Amino acids: CSVEGTPGSTYGYTF. The V and J genes are TRBV29-1 and TRBJ1-2, with D maybe TRBD1 (5 bases). Trimming shortened V by 1 base and J by 4 bases, and 16 bases separated the two germline ends. The germline V gene has CDR1 SQVTM and CDR2 ANQGSEA. The CDR3 covers 15 residues.

This rearrangement joins TRBV7-6 to TRBJ2-1, with a weak D call TRBD1 (5 bases). The CDR3 contains 15 residues. V was trimmed by 0 bases and J by 7 bases, leaving 13 bases between them. CDR1 is SGHVS and CDR2 is FNYEAQ in the germline V gene. In DNA form, the CDR3 reads TGTGCCAGCAGCTTAGCACCCAAGCAGGGTAATGAGCAGTTCTTC. Protein sequence: CASSLAPKQGNEQFF.

This chain joins TRBV12-5 and TRBJ2-5; no definite D call. Trimming stripped 5 bases from V and 5 bases from J, with 9 bases between. In germline, CDR1 is LGHNT, CDR2 FRNRAP. The CDR3 contains 12 residues. The DNA for the CDR3 is TGTGCTAGTGGTCCGGAACTGGAGACCCAGTACTTC. Its translation: CASGPELETQYF.

V is TRBV10-1 and J is TRBJ2-2; no reliable D call. The CDR3 is 15 amino acids. Trimming took off 7 bases at V and 1 base at J, with 13 bases between the two ends. In germline, CDR1 is WNHNN, CDR2 SYGVQD (reference sequence). Here the CDR3 reads CASTWALLNTGELFF. DNA for the CDR3: TGCGCCAGCACCTGGGCCCTACTGAACACCGGGGAGCTGTTTTTT.

The chain employs TRBV2 and TRBJ1-6; D gene uncertain. The ends were cut back, 7 bases at V and 7 bases at J, with 11 bases in the middle. Germline values: CDR1 SNHLY, CDR2 FYNNEI. There are 13 residues in the CDR3. CDR3 in DNA: TGTGCCAGCACCGCTTTCCCGAATTCACCCCTCCACTTT. It encodes CASTAFPNSPLHF. Full variable domain (outside the CDR3, taken from reference TRBV2 and TRBJ1-6): EPEVTQTPSHQVTQMGQEVILRCVPISNHLYFYWYRQILGQKVEFLVSFYNNEISEKSEIFDDQFSVERPDGSNFTLKIRSTKLEDSAMYFCASTAFPNSPLHFGNGTRLTVT.

The rearrangement links TRBV27 to TRBJ2-1; 10 positions match TRBD2. The CDR3 is 15 amino acids. Trimming removed 2 bases from V and 8 bases from J; junction bases left unmatched: 6. Germline V gene lookup returns CDR1 MNHEY and CDR2 SMNVEV (reference sequence). The CDR3 DNA sequence: TGTGCCAGCAGTTTAGAAGCGGGAGGGCTTGATGAGCAGTTCTTC. This translates into CASSLEAGGLDEQFF.